What follows describes a single TCR beta chain. One end of the junction fails to match germline, which may point to a read error. This sample was taken from a study of tumor-infiltrating lymphocytes in primary liver carcinoma. Unsorted bulk tissue (about 18-30 mg) underwent RNA and DNA co-extraction. More than 75% viable tumor cells made up every tumor sample. TCR beta cDNA was made from approximately 500 ng total RNA with a constant-region primer. Library construction for TCR beta comprised three nested multiplex PCR rounds performed with slightly modified ARM-PCR. TCRdb re-analysed the multiplex PCR reads in MiXCR, keeping a single row per CDR3 protein. The sample includes just under 45,000 distinct CDR3 sequences, roughly 73% of them seen just once. This receptor was taken from a middle-aged man with primary liver carcinoma and hepatitis B virus infection. What was sequenced was liver tumor tissue from sampling region 2. The subset denotes: tumor region T2, inferior pole.

CDR3 coding DNA: TGTACCAGCATGTTAAGACTAGCGGGAGGACCCGGGGAGCTGTTTTTT. It codes for CTSMLRLAGGPGELFF. This chain connects TRBV13 to TRBJ2-2; TRBD2 aligns across 13 bases. Looked up from germline, CDR1 is PRHDT and CDR2 is FYEKMQ (reference sequence). CDR3 length: 16 residues.